The rows below give T cell receptor beta chains drawn from one sample of a study of neoadjuvant anti-PD-1 for oral cavity cancer. The protocol was immunoSEQ multiplex PCR, while the TCRdb copy is restricted to in-frame clones and leaves out a portion. The data hold roughly 15,000 clones, with approximately 70% observed a single time. The sequencing here drew on PBMCs, taken before nivolumab (anti-PD-1) treatment. Receptors originate from a person between 40 and 85 years old with oral cavity squamous cell carcinoma. Each CDR3 is given with its conserved first and last residue. The D gene is left open where the match is weak. Some rows have no size entry. The others give once, few or many, or a class for an expanded clone.

d_gene: -; v_gene: TRBV11-3; abundance: once; j_gene: TRBJ2-1; len: 13; CDR3nt: TGTGCCAGCAGCTCAGAGGGAGTAAATGAGCAGTTCTTC; CDR3aa: CASSSEGVNEQFF
d_gene: -; v_gene: TRBV7-2; abundance: -; j_gene: TRBJ2-6; len: 13; CDR3nt: TGTGCCAGCAGCCCCGGACGGGCCAACGTCCTGACTTTC; CDR3aa: CASSPGRANVLTF
d_gene: -; v_gene: TRBV5-1; abundance: once; j_gene: TRBJ2-1; len: 15; CDR3nt: TGCGCCAGCAGCTTCCGGGCAGCCGCCTCTGATGAGCAGTTCTTC; CDR3aa: CASSFRAAASDEQFF
d_gene: -; v_gene: TRBV10-3; abundance: once; j_gene: TRBJ2-1; len: 17; CDR3nt: TGTGCCATCAGTGAGTCGATTGGCCTTGCTGGATACAATGAGCAGTTCTTC; CDR3aa: CAISESIGLAGYNEQFF
d_gene: -; v_gene: TRBV5-6; abundance: -; j_gene: TRBJ2-7; len: 12; CDR3nt: TGTGCCAGCAGCTTGGGAGGGCAGCGGCAGTACTTC; CDR3aa: CASSLGGQRQYF
d_gene: TRBD2; v_gene: TRBV6-5; abundance: -; j_gene: TRBJ2-1; len: 15; CDR3nt: TGTGCCAGCAGTTTGGGACTAGCGGGCTACAATGAGCAGTTCTTC; CDR3aa: CASSLGLAGYNEQFF
d_gene: -; v_gene: TRBV11-2; abundance: -; j_gene: TRBJ2-7; len: 13; CDR3nt: TGTGCCAGCAGCTTAGATCCTCCCTACGAGCAGTACTTC; CDR3aa: CASSLDPPYEQYF
d_gene: -; v_gene: TRBV7-9; abundance: -; j_gene: TRBJ2-2; len: 15; CDR3nt: TGTGCCAGCAGCAAGATACAGGGTAGGGCCGGGGAGCTGTTTTTT; CDR3aa: CASSKIQGRAGELFF
d_gene: -; v_gene: TRBV2; abundance: once; j_gene: TRBJ2-7; len: 11; CDR3nt: TGTGCCAGCAGTGTCGGATCCGAGCAGTACTTC; CDR3aa: CASSVGSEQYF
d_gene: -; v_gene: TRBV11-1; abundance: -; j_gene: TRBJ2-7; len: 11; CDR3nt: TGTGCCAGCAGCTTAGTCTACGAGCAGTACTTC; CDR3aa: CASSLVYEQYF
d_gene: -; v_gene: TRBV9; abundance: -; j_gene: TRBJ1-4; len: 16; CDR3nt: TGTGCCAGCAGCCCACTCCCACGGACGACTAATGAAAAACTGTTTTTT; CDR3aa: CASSPLPRTTNEKLFF
d_gene: TRBD1; v_gene: TRBV5-6; abundance: -; j_gene: TRBJ2-7; len: 14; CDR3nt: TGTGCCAGCAGCTCCCGGGACAGGGCCCACGAGCAGTACTTC; CDR3aa: CASSSRDRAHEQYF
d_gene: -; v_gene: TRBV11-2; abundance: -; j_gene: TRBJ2-1; len: 13; CDR3nt: TGTGCCAGCAGCTTAATAGGGTGGAATGAGCAGTTCTTC; CDR3aa: CASSLIGWNEQFF
d_gene: -; v_gene: TRBV21-1; abundance: -; j_gene: TRBJ2-7; len: 19; CDR3nt: TGTGCCAGCAGCAAAGCGGGCAGGGTAGGGCGGGAGGTGTCCTACGAGCAGTACTTC; CDR3aa: CASSKAGRVGREVSYEQYF
d_gene: -; v_gene: TRBV4-2; abundance: -; j_gene: TRBJ2-1; len: 12; CDR3nt: TGTGCCAGCAGCCCAGTTGGCAATGAGCAGTTCTTC; CDR3aa: CASSPVGNEQFF
d_gene: -; v_gene: TRBV4-2; abundance: -; j_gene: TRBJ2-7; len: 14; CDR3nt: TGTGCCAGCAGCCAGTGGGGCCCCTCCTACGAGCAGTACTTC; CDR3aa: CASSQWGPSYEQYF
d_gene: TRBD1; v_gene: TRBV6-5; abundance: -; j_gene: TRBJ2-7; len: 13; CDR3nt: TGTGCCAGCAGTTCGGGACAGGGGAGCGAGCAGTACTTC; CDR3aa: CASSSGQGSEQYF
d_gene: -; v_gene: TRBV6-6; abundance: -; j_gene: TRBJ2-3; len: 14; CDR3nt: TGTGCCAGCAGTTACTACAGCCACACAGATACGCAGTATTTT; CDR3aa: CASSYYSHTDTQYF
d_gene: TRBD2; v_gene: TRBV6-5; abundance: -; j_gene: TRBJ2-7; len: 16; CDR3nt: TGTGCCAGCAGTTATTCGACTAGCGGGGCATCCTACGAGCAGTACTTC; CDR3aa: CASSYSTSGASYEQYF
d_gene: -; v_gene: TRBV27; abundance: -; j_gene: TRBJ2-3; len: 18; CDR3nt: TGTGCCAGCAGTGCGGGCCGAACTAGTTCCGTTAGCACAGATACGCAGTATTTT; CDR3aa: CASSAGRTSSVSTDTQYF
d_gene: TRBD1; v_gene: TRBV19; abundance: few; j_gene: TRBJ1-4; len: 15; CDR3nt: TGTGCCAGTATCACCCCAGACAGGGGGCGGGTAAAACTGTTTTTT; CDR3aa: CASITPDRGRVKLFF
d_gene: -; v_gene: TRBV5-4; abundance: -; j_gene: TRBJ2-5; len: 12; CDR3nt: TGTGCCAGCACAGGGAACCAAGAGACCCAGTACTTC; CDR3aa: CASTGNQETQYF
d_gene: -; v_gene: TRBV29-1; abundance: -; j_gene: TRBJ2-6; len: 14; CDR3nt: TGCAGCGTTGATTCAGGGGCTGGGGCCAACGTCCTGACTTTC; CDR3aa: CSVDSGAGANVLTF
d_gene: -; v_gene: TRBV5-6; abundance: -; j_gene: TRBJ1-2; len: 14; CDR3nt: TGTGCCAGCAGCCCGGAAGGGGAAAACTATGGCTACACCTTC; CDR3aa: CASSPEGENYGYTF
d_gene: TRBD1; v_gene: TRBV15; abundance: -; j_gene: TRBJ1-2; len: 13; CDR3nt: TGTGCCACCAGCAGAGACACGATAGGGGACAGGACCTTC; CDR3aa: CATSRDTIGDRTF
d_gene: TRBD1; v_gene: TRBV25-1; abundance: -; j_gene: TRBJ2-4; len: 15; CDR3nt: TGTGCCAGCAGTGGGGACAGTCTAGCCAAAAACATTCAGTACTTC; CDR3aa: CASSGDSLAKNIQYF
d_gene: -; v_gene: TRBV27; abundance: -; j_gene: TRBJ1-1; len: 13; CDR3nt: TGTGCCAGCAGTGCCGGGACATTTACTGAAGCTTTCTTT; CDR3aa: CASSAGTFTEAFF
d_gene: -; v_gene: TRBV2; abundance: -; j_gene: TRBJ2-1; len: 14; CDR3nt: TGTGCCAGTCGTGAATGGGGCGGTTACAATGAGCAGTTCTTC; CDR3aa: CASREWGGYNEQFF
d_gene: TRBD1; v_gene: TRBV27; abundance: -; j_gene: TRBJ2-4; len: 14; CDR3nt: TGTGCCAGCAGTTGGGGGGACAGGGAAAACATTCAGTACTTC; CDR3aa: CASSWGDRENIQYF